Sequencing of this TCR beta chain was carried out in a study of glioma-infiltrating T cells. The iRepertoire nested amplicon-rescue multiplex PCR amplified TCR alpha and beta CDR3s from RNA. Tissue mRNA or PBMC total RNA, about 90-400 ng, went into one-step reverse transcription and amplification. From the multiplex PCR reads, TCRdb called clonotypes with MiXCR, one entry per CDR3 protein. The sample lists some 120,000 distinct CDR3 sequences, roughly 20% occurring once. Many counts were recorded for this clonotype. Its target is not known. The CDR3 contains 17 residues. Per the germline V gene, CDR1 is SNHLY and CDR2 is FYNNEI. V was clipped by 4 bases and J by 7 bases, with 26 bases between them. Study-level results: Tissue-blood divergence was below expectation in non-neoplastic patients, above in gliomas.

The receptor comes from a human donor with low-grade glioma or glioblastoma, undergoing nonglioma brain surgery, or in good health (not recorded which). The sample was glioma tissue, nonneoplastic brain tissue, or PBMCs (not recorded which). This chain connects TRBV2 to TRBJ2-7, with D possibly matching TRBD2 (6 bases). CDR3 nucleotides: TGTGCCAGCAGTGCGGGGACTGGTGGTCTAGCAGCGTATGAGCAGTACTTC. Residues: CASSAGTGGLAAYEQYF.